Listed here is a single T cell receptor (beta chain). Trimming left V 5 bases short and J 6 bases short, with 11 bases between. Per germline, CDR1 SGHTA and CDR2 FQGTGA. The CDR3 is 13 amino acids. Measured with immunoSEQ multiplex PCR; TCRdb has only the in-frame clones, and not every one. The sample comprises approximately 210,000 clones, about 85% of which are singletons, and around 2% rests with the top ten. The sample belongs to a study of blood T cell repertoires in COVID-19. Adults between roughly 18 and 89 years of age took part from 24 US areas. This clonotype was sampled from a young woman who had recovered from COVID-19. Material: PBMCs or T cells enriched from blood (not recorded which). The gene calls are TRBV7-3 and TRBJ2-1; no reliable D call. The CDR3 loop is CASSGNPGNEQFF. The CDR3 nucleotides are TGTGCCAGCAGCGGAAATCCGGGCAATGAGCAGTTCTTC.